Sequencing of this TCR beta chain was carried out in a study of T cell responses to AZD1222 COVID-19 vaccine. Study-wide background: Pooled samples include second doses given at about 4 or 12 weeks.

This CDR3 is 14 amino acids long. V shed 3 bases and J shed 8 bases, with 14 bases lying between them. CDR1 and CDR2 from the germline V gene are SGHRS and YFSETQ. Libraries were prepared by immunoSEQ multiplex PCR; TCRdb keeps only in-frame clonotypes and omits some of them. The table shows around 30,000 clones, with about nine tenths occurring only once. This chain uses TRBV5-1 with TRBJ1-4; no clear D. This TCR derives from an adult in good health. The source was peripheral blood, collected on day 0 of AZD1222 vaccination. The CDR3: CASSSGGLDEKLFF. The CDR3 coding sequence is TGCGCCAGCAGCTCCGGAGGGTTGGACGAAAAACTGTTTTTT.